The source of this T cell receptor (beta chain) is a study of T cell responses to AZD1222 COVID-19 vaccine. Study observations and caveats: Repertoire sampling happened only post peak T cell response.

Note on this clone: Its antigen is as yet unknown.

Generated by immunoSEQ multiplex PCR, the TCRdb table keeps only in-frame clones and is missing some. The sample lists a few hundred thousand clones, more than 80% occurring once. This CDR3 has 16 residues. The V end was cut by 2 bases, the J end by 0 bases, with 11 bases between. Germline values: CDR1 SEHNR, CDR2 FQNEAQ (reference sequence). The sequenced sample was peripheral blood, obtained on day 0 of AZD1222 vaccination. J is TRBJ2-1 and V is TRBV7-9; D remains unclear. The TCR originated in an adult in good health. The CDR3 DNA reads as TGTGCCAGCAGCTTATATCGGGTCAGCTCCTACAATGAGCAGTTCTTC. It specifies CASSLYRVSSYNEQFF. The whole variable domain, remainder taken from reference TRBV7-9 and TRBJ2-1, is DTGVSQNPRHKITKRGQNVTFRCDPISEHNRLYWYRQTLGQGPEFLTYFQNEAQLEKSRLLSDRFSAERPKGSFSTLEIQRTEQGDSAMYLCASSLYRVSSYNEQFFGPGTRLTVL.